This TCR beta chain was captured by sequencing in a study of PD-1 blockade in classical Hodgkin lymphoma. There are a few counts of this clone. Its target is not known. The table came from immunoSEQ multiplex PCR; TCRdb's copy has only in-frame clones and leaves some out. This sample yields around 36,000 clones, of which about 87% are seen a single time; approximately 8.8% belongs to the top ten. The germline gives CDR1 SGDLS, CDR2 YYNGEE. After removal of 4 bases from V and 4 bases from J, the junction contained 6 bases not matched to a gene. The CDR3 contains 14 residues. Regarding the study as a whole: With CD4+ cells, TCR diversity rose significantly by C4D1, but not with CD8+ cells. Baseline diversity resembling that of newly diagnosed patients was seen in complete responders.

Each patient relapsed following autologous stem cell transplantation, and prior brentuximab vedotin exposure differed. The sample was peripheral blood mononuclear cells (PBMCs), taken at baseline. The J gene is TRBJ1-1, the V gene TRBV9; TRBD1 aligns across 8 bases. The sequence was collected from a human donor with classical Hodgkin lymphoma. CDR3: CASSPRQGSTEAFF. The CDR3 bases are TGTGCCAGCAGCCCACGACAGGGGAGCACTGAAGCTTTCTTT.